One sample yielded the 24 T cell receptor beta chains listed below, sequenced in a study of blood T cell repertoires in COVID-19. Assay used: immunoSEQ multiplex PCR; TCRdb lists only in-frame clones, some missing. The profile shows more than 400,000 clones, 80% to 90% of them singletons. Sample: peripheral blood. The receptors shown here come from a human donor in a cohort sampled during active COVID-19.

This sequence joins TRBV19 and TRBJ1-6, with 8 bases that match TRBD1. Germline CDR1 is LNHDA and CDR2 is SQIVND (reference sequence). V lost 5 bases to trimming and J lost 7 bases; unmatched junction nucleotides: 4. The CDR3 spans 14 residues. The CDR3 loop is CASSQGARNSPLHF. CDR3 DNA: TGTGCCAGTAGTCAGGGGGCTCGGAATTCACCCCTCCACTTT.

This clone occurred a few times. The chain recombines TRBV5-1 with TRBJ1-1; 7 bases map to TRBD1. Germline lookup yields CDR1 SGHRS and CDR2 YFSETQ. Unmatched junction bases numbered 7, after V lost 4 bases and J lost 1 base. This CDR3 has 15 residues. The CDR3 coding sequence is TGCGCCAGCAGCCCCAGGACAGGCCAGAACACTGAAGCTTTCTTT. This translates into CASSPRTGQNTEAFF.

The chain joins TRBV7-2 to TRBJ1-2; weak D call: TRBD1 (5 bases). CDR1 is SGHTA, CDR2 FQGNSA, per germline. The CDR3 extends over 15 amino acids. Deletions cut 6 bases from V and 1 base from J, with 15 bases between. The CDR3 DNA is TGTGCCAGCAGTAAAAGACAGATTAATAACTATGGCTACACCTTC. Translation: CASSKRQINNYGYTF. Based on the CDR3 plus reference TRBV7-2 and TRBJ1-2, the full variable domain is GAGVSQSPSNKVTEKGKDVELRCDPISGHTALYWYRQSLGQGLEFLIYFQGNSAPDKSGLPSDRFSAERTGGSVSTLTIQRTQQEDSAVYLCASSKRQINNYGYTFGSGTRLTVV.

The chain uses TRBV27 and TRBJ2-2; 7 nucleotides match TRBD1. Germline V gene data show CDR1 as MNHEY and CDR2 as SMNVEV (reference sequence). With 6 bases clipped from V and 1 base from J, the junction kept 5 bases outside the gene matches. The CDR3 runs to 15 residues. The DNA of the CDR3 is TGTGCCAGCAGCGCACAGGGGTTGAACACCGGGGAGCTGTTTTTT. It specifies CASSAQGLNTGELFF.

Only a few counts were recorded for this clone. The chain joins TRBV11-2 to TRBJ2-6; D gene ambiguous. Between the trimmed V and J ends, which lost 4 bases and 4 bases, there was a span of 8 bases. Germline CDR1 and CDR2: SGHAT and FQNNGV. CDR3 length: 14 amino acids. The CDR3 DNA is TGTGCCAGCAGCTATCTTTCGGGGGCCAACGTCCTGACTTTC. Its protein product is CASSYLSGANVLTF.

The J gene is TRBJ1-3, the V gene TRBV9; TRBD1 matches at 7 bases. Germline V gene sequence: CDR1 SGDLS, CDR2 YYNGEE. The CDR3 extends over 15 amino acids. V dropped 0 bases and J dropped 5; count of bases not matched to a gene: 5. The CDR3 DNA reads TGTGCCAGCAGCGTAGAGGGGGCTTTGAGAAACACCATATATTTT. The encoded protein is CASSVEGALRNTIYF.

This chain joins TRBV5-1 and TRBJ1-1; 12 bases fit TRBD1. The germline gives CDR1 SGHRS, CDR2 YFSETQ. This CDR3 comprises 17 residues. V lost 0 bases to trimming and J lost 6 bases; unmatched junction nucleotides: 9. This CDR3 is CASSLVGTGGKRAEAFF. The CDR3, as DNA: TGCGCCAGCAGCTTGGTGGGGACAGGGGGCAAAAGGGCTGAAGCTTTCTTT.

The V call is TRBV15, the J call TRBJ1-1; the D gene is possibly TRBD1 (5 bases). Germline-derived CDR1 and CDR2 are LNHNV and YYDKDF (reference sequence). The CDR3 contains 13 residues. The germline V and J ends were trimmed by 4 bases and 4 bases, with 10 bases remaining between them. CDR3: CATSKGTFTEAFF. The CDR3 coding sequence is TGTGCCACCAGCAAAGGGACTTTCACTGAAGCTTTCTTT.

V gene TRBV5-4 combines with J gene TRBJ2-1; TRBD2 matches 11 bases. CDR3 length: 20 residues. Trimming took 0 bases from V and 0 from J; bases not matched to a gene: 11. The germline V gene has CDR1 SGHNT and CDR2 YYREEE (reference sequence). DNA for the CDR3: TGTGCCAGCAGCTTGGCGAGGACTAGCGGGCTTTCTAGCTCCTACAATGAGCAGTTCTTC. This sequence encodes CASSLARTSGLSSSYNEQFF.

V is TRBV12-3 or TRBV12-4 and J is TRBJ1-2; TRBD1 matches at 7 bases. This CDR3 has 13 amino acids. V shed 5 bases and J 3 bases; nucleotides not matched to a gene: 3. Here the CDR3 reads CASSIGTDYGYTF. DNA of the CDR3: TGTGCCAGCAGTATCGGGACAGACTATGGCTACACCTTC.

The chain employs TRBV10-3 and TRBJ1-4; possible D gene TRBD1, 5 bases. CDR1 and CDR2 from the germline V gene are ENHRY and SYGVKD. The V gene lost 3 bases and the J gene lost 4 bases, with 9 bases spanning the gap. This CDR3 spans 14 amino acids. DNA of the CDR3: TGTGCCATCAGTGATCAGGGAGGTAATGAAAAACTGTTTTTT. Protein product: CAISDQGGNEKLFF.

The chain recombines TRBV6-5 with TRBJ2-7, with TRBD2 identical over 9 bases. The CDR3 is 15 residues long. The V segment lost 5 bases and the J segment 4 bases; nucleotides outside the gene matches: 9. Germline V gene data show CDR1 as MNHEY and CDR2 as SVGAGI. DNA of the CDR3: TGTGCCAGCAGTCTATTAGCGGGAGAAGGGTACGAGCAGTACTTC. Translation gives CASSLLAGEGYEQYF.

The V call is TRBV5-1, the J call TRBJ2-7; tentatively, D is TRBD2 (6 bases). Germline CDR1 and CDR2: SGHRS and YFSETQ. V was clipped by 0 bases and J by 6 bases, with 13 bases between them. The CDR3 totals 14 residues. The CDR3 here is CASSLGDVGGEQYF. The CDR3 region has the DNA TGCGCCAGCAGCTTGGGCGATGTGGGAGGCGAGCAGTACTTC. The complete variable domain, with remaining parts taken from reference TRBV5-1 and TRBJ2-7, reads KAGVTQTPRYLIKTRGQQVTLSCSPISGHRSVSWYQQTPGQGLQFLFEYFSETQRNKGNFPGRFSGRQFSNSRSEMNVSTLELGDSALYLCASSLGDVGGEQYFGPGTRLTVT.

The CDR3: CASSSGWGTGVNEQYF. The CDR3 DNA follows: TGTGCCAGCAGCTCGGGGTGGGGGACAGGGGTCAACGAGCAGTACTTC. This sequence joins TRBV7-8 and TRBJ2-7; 10 bases are a match to TRBD1. This CDR3 has 16 amino acids. From germline, CDR1 is SGHVS and CDR2 FQNEAQ. Unmatched junction bases numbered 11, after V lost 4 bases and J lost 5 bases.

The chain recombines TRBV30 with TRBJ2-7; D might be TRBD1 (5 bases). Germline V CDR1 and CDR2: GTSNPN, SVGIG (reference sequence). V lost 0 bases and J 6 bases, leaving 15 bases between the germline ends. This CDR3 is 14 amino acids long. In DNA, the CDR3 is TGTGCCTGGAGTGTACCCCAGGGTTGGAGCGAGCAGTACTTC. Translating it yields CAWSVPQGWSEQYF.

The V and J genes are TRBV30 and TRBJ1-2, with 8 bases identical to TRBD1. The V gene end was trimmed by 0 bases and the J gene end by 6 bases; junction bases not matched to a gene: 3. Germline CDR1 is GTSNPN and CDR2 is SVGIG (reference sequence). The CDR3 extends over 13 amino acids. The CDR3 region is CAWSVGDRHGYTF. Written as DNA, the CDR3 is TGTGCCTGGAGTGTAGGGGACAGGCATGGCTACACCTTC.

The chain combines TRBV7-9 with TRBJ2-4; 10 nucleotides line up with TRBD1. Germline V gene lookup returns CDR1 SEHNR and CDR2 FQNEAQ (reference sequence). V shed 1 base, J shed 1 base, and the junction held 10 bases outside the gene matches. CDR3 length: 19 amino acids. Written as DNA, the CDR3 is TGTGCCAGCAGCTTAGACGGACAGGGGGTCGGTGGTGCCAAAAACATTCAGTACTTC. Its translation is CASSLDGQGVGGAKNIQYF.

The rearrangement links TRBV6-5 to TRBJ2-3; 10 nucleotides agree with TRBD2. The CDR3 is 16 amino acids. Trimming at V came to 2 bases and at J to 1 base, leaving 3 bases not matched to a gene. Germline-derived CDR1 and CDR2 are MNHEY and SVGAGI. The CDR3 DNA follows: TGTGCCAGCAGTTACGATCTAGCGGGGGGCACAGATACGCAGTATTTT. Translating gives CASSYDLAGGTDTQYF.

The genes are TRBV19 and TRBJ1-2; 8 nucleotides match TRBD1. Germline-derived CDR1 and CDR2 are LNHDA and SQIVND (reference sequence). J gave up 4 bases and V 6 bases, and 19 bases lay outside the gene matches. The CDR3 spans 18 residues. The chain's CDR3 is CASSKGRQGASEVYGYTF. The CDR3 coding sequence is TGTGCCAGTAGCAAGGGGAGGCAGGGGGCGTCTGAAGTCTATGGCTACACCTTC.

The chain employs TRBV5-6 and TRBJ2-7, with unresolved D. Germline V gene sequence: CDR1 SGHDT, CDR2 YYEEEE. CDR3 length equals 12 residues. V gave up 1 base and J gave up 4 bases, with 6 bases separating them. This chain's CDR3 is CASSLMRYEQYF. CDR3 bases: TGTGCCAGCAGCTTGATGAGGTACGAGCAGTACTTC. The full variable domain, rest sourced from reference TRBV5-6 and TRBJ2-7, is DAGVTQSPTHLIKTRGQQVTLRCSPKSGHDTVSWYQQALGQGPQFIFQYYEEEERQRGNFPDRFSGHQFPNYSSELNVNALLLGDSALYLCASSLMRYEQYFGPGTRLTVT.

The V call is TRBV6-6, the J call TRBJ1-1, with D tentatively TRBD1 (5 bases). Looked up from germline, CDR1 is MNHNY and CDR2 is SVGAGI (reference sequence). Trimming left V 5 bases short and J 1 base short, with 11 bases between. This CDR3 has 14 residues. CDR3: CASSLREGNTEAFF. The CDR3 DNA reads TGTGCCAGCAGTCTCAGGGAGGGGAACACTGAAGCTTTCTTT.

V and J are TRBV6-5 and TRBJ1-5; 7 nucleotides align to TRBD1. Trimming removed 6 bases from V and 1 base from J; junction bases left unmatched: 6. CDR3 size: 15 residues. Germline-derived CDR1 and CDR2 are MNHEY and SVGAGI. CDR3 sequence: CASRNRGESNQPQHF. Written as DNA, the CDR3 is TGTGCCAGCAGAAACAGGGGTGAGAGCAATCAGCCCCAGCATTTT.

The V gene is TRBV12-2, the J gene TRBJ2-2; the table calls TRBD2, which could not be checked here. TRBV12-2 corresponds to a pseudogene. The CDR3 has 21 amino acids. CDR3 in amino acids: CASRPTGETSGRGRNTGELFF. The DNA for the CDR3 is TGTGCAAGTCGCCCAACTGGGGAGACTAGCGGGAGAGGGAGGAACACCGGGGAGCTGTTTTTT.

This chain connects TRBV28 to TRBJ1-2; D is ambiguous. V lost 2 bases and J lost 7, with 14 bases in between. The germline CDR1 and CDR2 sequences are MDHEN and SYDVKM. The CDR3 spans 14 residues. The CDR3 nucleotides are TGTGCCAGCAGTTTAAAGTCGGGATCGGCTGGCTACACCTTC. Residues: CASSLKSGSAGYTF.